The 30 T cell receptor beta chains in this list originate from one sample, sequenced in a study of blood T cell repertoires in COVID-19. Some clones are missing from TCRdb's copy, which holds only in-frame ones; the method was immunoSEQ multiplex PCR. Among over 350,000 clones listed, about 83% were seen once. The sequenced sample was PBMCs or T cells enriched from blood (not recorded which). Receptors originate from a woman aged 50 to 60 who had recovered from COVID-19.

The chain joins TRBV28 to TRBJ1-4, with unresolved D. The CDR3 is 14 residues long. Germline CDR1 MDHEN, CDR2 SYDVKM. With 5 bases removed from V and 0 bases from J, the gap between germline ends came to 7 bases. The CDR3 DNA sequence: TGTGCCAGCAGTATACCAGCAACTAATGAAAAACTGTTTTTT. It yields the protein CASSIPATNEKLFF. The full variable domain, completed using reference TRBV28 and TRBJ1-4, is DVKVTQSSRYLVKRTGEKVFLECVQDMDHENMFWYRQDPGLGLRLIYFSYDVKMKEKGDIPEGYSVSREKKERFSLILESASTNQTSMYLCASSIPATNEKLFFGSGTQLSVL.

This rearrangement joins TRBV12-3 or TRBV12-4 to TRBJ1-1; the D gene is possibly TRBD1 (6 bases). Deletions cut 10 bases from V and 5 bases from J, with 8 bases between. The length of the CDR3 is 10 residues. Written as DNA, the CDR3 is TGTGCCACCCAGGGGACTGAAGCTTTCTTT. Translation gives CATQGTEAFF.

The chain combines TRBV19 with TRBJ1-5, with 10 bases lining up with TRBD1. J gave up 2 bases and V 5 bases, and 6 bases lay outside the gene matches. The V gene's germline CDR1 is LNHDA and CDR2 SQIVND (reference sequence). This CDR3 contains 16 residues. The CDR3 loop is CASSVGQGSGNQPQHF. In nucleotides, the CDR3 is TGTGCCAGTAGTGTGGGACAGGGGAGCGGCAATCAGCCCCAGCATTTT.

CDR3: CASTDRGHYGYTF. For the CDR3, the DNA is TGCGCCAGCACCGACAGGGGTCACTATGGCTACACCTTC. The chain links TRBV4-1 to TRBJ1-2; 8 bases agree with TRBD1. Germline trimming cut 7 bases from V and 3 bases from J; bases unmatched to any gene: 4. The CDR3 has 13 amino acids. Germline CDR1 MGHRA, CDR2 YSYEKL.

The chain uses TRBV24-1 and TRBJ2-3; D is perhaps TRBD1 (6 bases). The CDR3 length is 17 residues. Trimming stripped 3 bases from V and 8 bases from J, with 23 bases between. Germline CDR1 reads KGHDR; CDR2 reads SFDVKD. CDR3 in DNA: TGTGCCACCAGTGATGGCAGGACAGACCTCCCCCCGGGTACGCAGTATTTT. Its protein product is CATSDGRTDLPPGTQYF.

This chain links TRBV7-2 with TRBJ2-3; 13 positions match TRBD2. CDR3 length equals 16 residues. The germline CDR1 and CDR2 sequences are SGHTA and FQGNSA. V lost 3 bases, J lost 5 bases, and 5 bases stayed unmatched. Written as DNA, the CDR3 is TGTGCCAGCAGCTTCACTAGCGGGGGGGCGAGAGATACGCAGTATTTT. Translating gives CASSFTSGGARDTQYF.

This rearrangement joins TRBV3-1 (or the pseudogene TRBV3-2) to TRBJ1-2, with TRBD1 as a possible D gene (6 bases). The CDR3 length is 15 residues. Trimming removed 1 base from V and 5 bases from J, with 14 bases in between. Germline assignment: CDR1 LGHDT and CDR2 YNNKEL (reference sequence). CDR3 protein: CASSQGRGARYGYTF. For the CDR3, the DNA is TGTGCCAGCAGCCAAGGACGGGGGGCGCGTTATGGCTACACCTTC.

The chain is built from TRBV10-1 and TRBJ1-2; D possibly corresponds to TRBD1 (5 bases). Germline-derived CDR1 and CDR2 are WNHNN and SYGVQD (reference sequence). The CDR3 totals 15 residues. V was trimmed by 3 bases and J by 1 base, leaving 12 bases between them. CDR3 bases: TGCGCCAGCAGTGATTTGACAGCAGATAACTATGGCTACACCTTC. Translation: CASSDLTADNYGYTF.

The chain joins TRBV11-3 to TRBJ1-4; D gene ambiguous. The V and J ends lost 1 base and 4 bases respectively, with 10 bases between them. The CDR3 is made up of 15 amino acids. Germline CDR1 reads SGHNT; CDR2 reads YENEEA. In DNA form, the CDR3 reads TGTGCCAGCAGCTTAGCGTCCGGGAATAATGAAAAACTGTTTTTT. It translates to CASSLASGNNEKLFF.

CDR3 residues: CASRGTDSYEQYF. DNA for the CDR3: TGTGCCAGCAGGGGGACAGATTCCTACGAGCAGTACTTC. The chain employs TRBV5-5 and TRBJ2-7; 7 bases fit TRBD1. The V gene end was trimmed by 5 bases and the J gene end by 1 base; junction bases not matched to a gene: 3. CDR3 size: 13 residues. CDR1 is SGHKS and CDR2 is YYEKEE in the germline V gene (reference sequence).

CDR3 loop: CASTPTANYGYTF. The CDR3 region has the DNA TGTGCCAGCACCCCGACAGCTAACTATGGCTACACCTTC. The rearrangement links TRBV28 to TRBJ1-2; possibly TRBD1 for D (5 bases). V lost 7 bases to trimming and J lost 0 bases, with 9 bases between them. This CDR3 contains 13 residues. Germline values: CDR1 MDHEN, CDR2 SYDVKM.

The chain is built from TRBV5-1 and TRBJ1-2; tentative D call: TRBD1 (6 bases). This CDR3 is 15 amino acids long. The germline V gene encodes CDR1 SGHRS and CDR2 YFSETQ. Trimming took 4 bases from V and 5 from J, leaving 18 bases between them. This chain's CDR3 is CASSLEQGPSYGYTF. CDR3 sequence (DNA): TGCGCCAGCAGCCTGGAACAGGGACCCTCTTATGGCTACACCTTC.

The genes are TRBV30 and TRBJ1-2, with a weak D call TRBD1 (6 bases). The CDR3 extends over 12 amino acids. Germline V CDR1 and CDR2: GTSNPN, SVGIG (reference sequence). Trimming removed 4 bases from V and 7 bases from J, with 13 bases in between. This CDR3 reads CAWKGGAGGYTF. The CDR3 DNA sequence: TGTGCCTGGAAGGGGGGGGCTGGTGGCTACACCTTC.

This CDR3 reads CAWSGDSVTVGNYGYTF. CDR3 sequence (DNA): TGTGCCTGGAGTGGTGACAGCGTTACAGTAGGCAACTATGGCTACACCTTC. The rearrangement joins TRBV30 to TRBJ1-2; the D gene is possibly TRBD1 (5 bases). The CDR3 loop spans 17 amino acids. Germline-derived CDR1 and CDR2 are GTSNPN and SVGIG (reference sequence). Trimming cost V 1 base and J 2 bases, with 20 bases left between them.

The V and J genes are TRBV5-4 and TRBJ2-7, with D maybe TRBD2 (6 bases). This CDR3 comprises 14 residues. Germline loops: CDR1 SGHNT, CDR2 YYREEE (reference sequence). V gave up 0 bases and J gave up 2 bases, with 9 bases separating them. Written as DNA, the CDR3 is TGTGCCAGCAGCTTGGTTGCGGGGCCCTACGAGCAGTACTTC. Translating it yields CASSLVAGPYEQYF.

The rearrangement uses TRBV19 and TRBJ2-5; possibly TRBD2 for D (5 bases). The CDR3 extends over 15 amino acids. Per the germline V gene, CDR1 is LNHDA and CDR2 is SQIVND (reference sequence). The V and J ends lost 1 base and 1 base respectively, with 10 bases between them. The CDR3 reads CASSIAGRGQETQYF. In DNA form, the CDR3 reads TGTGCCAGTAGTATAGCCGGACGGGGCCAAGAGACCCAGTACTTC.

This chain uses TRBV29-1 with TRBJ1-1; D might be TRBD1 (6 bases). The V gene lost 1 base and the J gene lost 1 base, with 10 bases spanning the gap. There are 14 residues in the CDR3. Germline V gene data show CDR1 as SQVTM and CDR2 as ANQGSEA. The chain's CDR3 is CSVEVQGRNTEAFF. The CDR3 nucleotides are TGCAGCGTTGAAGTCCAGGGGAGGAACACTGAAGCTTTCTTT. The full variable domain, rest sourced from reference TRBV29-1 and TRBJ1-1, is SAVISQKPSRDICQRGTSLTIQCQVDSQVTMMFWYRQQPGQSLTLIATANQGSEATYESGFVIDKFPISRPNLTFSTLTVSNMSPEDSSIYLCSVEVQGRNTEAFFGQGTRLTVV.

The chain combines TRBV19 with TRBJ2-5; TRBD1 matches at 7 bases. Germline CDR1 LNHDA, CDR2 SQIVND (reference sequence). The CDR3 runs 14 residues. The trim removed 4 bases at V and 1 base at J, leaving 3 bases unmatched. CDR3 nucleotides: TGTGCCAGTAGTAATACAGGGGTCCAAGAGACCCAGTACTTC. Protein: CASSNTGVQETQYF. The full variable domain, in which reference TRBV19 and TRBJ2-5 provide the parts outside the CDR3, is DGGITQSPKYLFRKEGQNVTLSCEQNLNHDAMYWYRQDPGQGLRLIYYSQIVNDFQKGDIAEGYSVSREKKESFPLTVTSAQKNPTAFYLCASSNTGVQETQYFGPGTRLLVL.

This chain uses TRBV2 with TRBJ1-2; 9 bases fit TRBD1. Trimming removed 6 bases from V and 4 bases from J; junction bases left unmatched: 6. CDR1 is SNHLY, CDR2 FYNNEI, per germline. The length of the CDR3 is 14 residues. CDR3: CASRGQGPSYGYTF. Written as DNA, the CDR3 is TGTGCCAGCAGGGGACAGGGCCCCTCCTATGGCTACACCTTC.

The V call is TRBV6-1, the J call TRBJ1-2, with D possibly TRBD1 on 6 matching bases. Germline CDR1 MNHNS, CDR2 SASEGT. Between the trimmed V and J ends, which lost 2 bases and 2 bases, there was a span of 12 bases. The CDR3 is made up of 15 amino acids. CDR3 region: CASSETPGENYGYTF. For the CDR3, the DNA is TGTGCCAGCAGTGAAACCCCAGGGGAAAACTATGGCTACACCTTC.

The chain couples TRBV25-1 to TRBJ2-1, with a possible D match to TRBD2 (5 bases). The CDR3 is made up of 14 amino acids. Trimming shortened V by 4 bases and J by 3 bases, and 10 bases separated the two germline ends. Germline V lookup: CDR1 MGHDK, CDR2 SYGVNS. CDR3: CASSAKLVYNEQFF. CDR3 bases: TGTGCCAGCAGTGCCAAACTAGTCTACAATGAGCAGTTCTTC.

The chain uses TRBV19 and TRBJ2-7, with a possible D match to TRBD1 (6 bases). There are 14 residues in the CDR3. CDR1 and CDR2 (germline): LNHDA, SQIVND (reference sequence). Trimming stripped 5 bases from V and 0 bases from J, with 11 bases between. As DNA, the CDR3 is TGTGCCAGTAGTCTAAACAGGGTCTCCTACGAGCAGTACTTC. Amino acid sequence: CASSLNRVSYEQYF. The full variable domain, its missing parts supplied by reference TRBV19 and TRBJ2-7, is DGGITQSPKYLFRKEGQNVTLSCEQNLNHDAMYWYRQDPGQGLRLIYYSQIVNDFQKGDIAEGYSVSREKKESFPLTVTSAQKNPTAFYLCASSLNRVSYEQYFGPGTRLTVT.

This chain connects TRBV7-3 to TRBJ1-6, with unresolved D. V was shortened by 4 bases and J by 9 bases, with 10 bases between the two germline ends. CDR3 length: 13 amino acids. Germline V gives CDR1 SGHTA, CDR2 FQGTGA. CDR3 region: CASSSYSGSPLHF. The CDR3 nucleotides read TGTGCCAGCAGCTCCTACTCAGGTTCACCCCTCCACTTT.

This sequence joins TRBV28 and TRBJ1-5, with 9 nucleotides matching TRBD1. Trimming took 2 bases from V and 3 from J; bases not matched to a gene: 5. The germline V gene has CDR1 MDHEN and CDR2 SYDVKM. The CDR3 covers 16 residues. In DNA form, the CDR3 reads TGTGCCAGCAGTTTAGGGGACAGGGAGTTCAATCAGCCCCAGCATTTT. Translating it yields CASSLGDREFNQPQHF.

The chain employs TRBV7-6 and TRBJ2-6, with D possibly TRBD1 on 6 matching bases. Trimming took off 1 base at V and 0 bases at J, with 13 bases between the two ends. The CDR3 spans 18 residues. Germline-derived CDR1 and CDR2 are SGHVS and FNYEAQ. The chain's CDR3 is CASSLEDRVSSGANVLTF. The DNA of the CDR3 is TGTGCCAGCAGCTTAGAGGACAGAGTCTCCTCTGGGGCCAACGTCCTGACTTTC.

The CDR3 DNA reads TGCAGCGCTCTAGCGGGGAGGTCGGGAGAGACCCAGTACTTC. This codes for CSALAGRSGETQYF. The genes are TRBV29-1 and TRBJ2-5, with 9 bases that match TRBD2. CDR3 length equals 14 residues. Germline CDR1 SQVTM, CDR2 ANQGSEA. V was clipped by 7 bases and J by 4 bases; unmatched bases: 10.

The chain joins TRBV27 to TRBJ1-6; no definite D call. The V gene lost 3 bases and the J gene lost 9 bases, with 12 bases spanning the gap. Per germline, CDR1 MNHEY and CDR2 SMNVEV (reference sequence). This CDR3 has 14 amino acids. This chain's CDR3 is CASSFYGDSSPLHF. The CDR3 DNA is TGTGCCAGCAGTTTCTACGGGGATAGTTCACCCCTCCACTTT.

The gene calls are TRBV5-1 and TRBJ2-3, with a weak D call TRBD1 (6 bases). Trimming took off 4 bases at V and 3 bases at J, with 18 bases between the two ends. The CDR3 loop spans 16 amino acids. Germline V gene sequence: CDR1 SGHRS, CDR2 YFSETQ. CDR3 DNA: TGCGCCAGCAGCCCGCTGGTTCAAGGGGGAACAGATACGCAGTATTTT. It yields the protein CASSPLVQGGTDTQYF.

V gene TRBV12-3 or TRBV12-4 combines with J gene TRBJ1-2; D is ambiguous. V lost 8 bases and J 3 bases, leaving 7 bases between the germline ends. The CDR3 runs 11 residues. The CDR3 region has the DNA TGTGCCAGCGGTGACTACTATGGCTACACCTTC. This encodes CASGDYYGYTF.

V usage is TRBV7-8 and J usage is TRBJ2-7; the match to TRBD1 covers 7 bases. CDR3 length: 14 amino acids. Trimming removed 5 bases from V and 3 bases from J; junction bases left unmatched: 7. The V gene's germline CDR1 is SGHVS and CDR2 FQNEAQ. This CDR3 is CASSISGQDYEQYF. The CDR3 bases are TGTGCCAGCAGCATCTCCGGACAGGACTACGAGCAGTACTTC.